This TCR beta chain was found in a study of blood T cells in healthy people across ages. Study findings and constraints: Not knowing donor CMV status may have confounded expanded clonotype changes.

Donor samples were obtained from healthy Caucasian individuals from Russia, aged 6 to 90. This clonotype was seen many times. The target antigen is unknown. The CDR3 length is 16 residues. V dropped 2 bases and J dropped 2; count of bases not matched to a gene: 9. Per germline, CDR1 DFQATT and CDR2 SNEGSKA (reference sequence). A J-beta primer mix and a sample-barcoded 5' primer were used in a second PCR of about 7 to 12 cycles. A 12-random-nucleotide template-switch adaptor tagged each cDNA molecule. Sequencing of every sample gave 2.5 million or more CDR3-containing paired-end reads. TCRdb fed the 5' RACE reads into MiXCR, producing one record per CDR3 protein. This table holds over 550,000 distinct CDR3 sequences, about 30% found once.

The chain recombines TRBV20-1 with TRBJ1-5; TRBD1 matches 7 bases. This clonotype originated in a woman of 80 years or more in good health. Sequenced sample: blood. CDR3 sequence: CSARQPGGKGNQPQHF. The CDR3 DNA is TGCAGTGCTAGACAACCAGGGGGGAAGGGCAATCAGCCCCAGCATTTT.